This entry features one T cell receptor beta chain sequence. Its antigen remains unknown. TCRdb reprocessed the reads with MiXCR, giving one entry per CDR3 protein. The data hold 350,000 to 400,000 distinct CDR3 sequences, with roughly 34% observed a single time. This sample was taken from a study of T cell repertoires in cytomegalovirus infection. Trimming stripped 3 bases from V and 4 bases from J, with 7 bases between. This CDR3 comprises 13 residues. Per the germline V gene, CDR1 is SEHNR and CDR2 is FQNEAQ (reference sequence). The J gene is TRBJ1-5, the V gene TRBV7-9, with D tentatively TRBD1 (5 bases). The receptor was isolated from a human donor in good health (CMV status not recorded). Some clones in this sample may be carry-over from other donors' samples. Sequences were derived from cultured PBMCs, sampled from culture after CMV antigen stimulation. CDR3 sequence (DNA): TGTGCCAGCAGCTTGACAGCGAATCAGCCCCAGCATTTT. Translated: CASSLTANQPQHF. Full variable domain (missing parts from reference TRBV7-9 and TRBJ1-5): DTGVSQNPRHKITKRGQNVTFRCDPISEHNRLYWYRQTLGQGPEFLTYFQNEAQLEKSRLLSDRFSAERPKGSFSTLEIQRTEQGDSAMYLCASSLTANQPQHFGDGTRLSIL.